The 29 T cell receptor beta chains below all came from one sample that was sequenced in a study of blood T cell repertoires in COVID-19. Some clones are missing from TCRdb's copy, which holds only in-frame ones; the method was immunoSEQ multiplex PCR. The top ten clones hold over 6% of a sample with around 210,000 clones, under 85% of them seen once. Source material: peripheral blood. The receptors come from a woman of 80 years or more with COVID-19, enrolled during active disease.

Written as DNA, the CDR3 is TGTGCCAGCAGACCACAGGGGGGGAACACTGAAGCTTTCTTT. Its translation: CASRPQGGNTEAFF. This rearrangement joins TRBV6-5 to TRBJ1-1; 8 positions match TRBD1. Germline V lookup: CDR1 MNHEY, CDR2 SVGAGI. This CDR3 has 14 residues. The V segment lost 6 bases and the J segment 1 base; nucleotides outside the gene matches: 4.

This chain connects TRBV5-1 to TRBJ2-2, with 7 nucleotides matching TRBD1. V was pared by 2 bases and J by 5 bases, with 3 bases of the junction left unmatched. Germline V gene data show CDR1 as SGHRS and CDR2 as YFSETQ. This CDR3 has 14 residues. DNA for the CDR3: TGCGCCAGCAGCTTAGAGGGGGCGACCGGGGAGCTGTTTTTT. Translating it yields CASSLEGATGELFF.

V is TRBV27 and J is TRBJ1-2; a weak D match, TRBD1 (6 bases). The CDR3 sequence is 15 residues long. Between the trimmed V and J ends, which lost 8 bases and 0 bases, there was a span of 16 bases. Germline V CDR1 and CDR2: MNHEY, SMNVEV (reference sequence). This CDR3 reads CASGIGQLANYGYTF. The CDR3, as DNA: TGTGCCAGCGGTATAGGACAGCTAGCTAACTATGGCTACACCTTC.

This chain uses TRBV15 with TRBJ1-1, with D possibly matching TRBD1 (6 bases). Germline-derived CDR1 and CDR2 are LNHNV and YYDKDF (reference sequence). This CDR3 is built from 12 residues. V gave up 9 bases and J gave up 0 bases, with 8 bases separating them. The CDR3 here is CATQGMNTEAFF. DNA for the CDR3: TGTGCCACACAGGGAATGAACACTGAAGCTTTCTTT.

The rearrangement uses TRBV5-1 and TRBJ1-3, with 7 bases aligning to TRBD1. The germline V gene has CDR1 SGHRS and CDR2 YFSETQ. V lost 1 base, J lost 2 bases, and 3 bases stayed unmatched. The CDR3 length is 15 residues. Here the CDR3 reads CASSLPDRAGNTIYF. The DNA for the CDR3 is TGCGCCAGCAGCTTGCCTGACAGGGCTGGAAACACCATATATTTT.

This chain connects TRBV7-2 to TRBJ1-6, with D unresolved. Germline V gene sequence: CDR1 SGHTA, CDR2 FQGNSA. V was cut by 5 bases and J by 8 bases, with 10 bases left in between. CDR3 size: 13 residues. CDR3 nucleotides: TGTGCCAGCAGCGCCATCCCGGATTCACCCCTCCACTTT. Residues: CASSAIPDSPLHF.

V usage is TRBV9 and J usage is TRBJ2-3; D is perhaps TRBD1 (5 bases). This CDR3 contains 17 residues. Trimming removed 4 bases from V and 4 bases from J, with 22 bases in between. The germline V gene has CDR1 SGDLS and CDR2 YYNGEE. The DNA for the CDR3 is TGTGCCAGCAGCCCCGACCCCAGGGTGGGTGGGTCAGATACGCAGTATTTT. Its protein is CASSPDPRVGGSDTQYF.

With respect to this clone: The sample has other DNA sequences that encode this CDR3 too. This chain links TRBV9 with TRBJ2-7, with 11 bases that match TRBD2. After removal of 1 base from V and 2 bases from J, the junction contained 2 bases not matched to a gene. CDR1 is SGDLS and CDR2 is YYNGEE in the germline V gene. The CDR3 totals 15 residues. CDR3 sequence: CASSVTSGSPYEQYF. CDR3 coding DNA: TGTGCCAGCAGCGTAACTAGCGGGAGTCCCTACGAGCAGTACTTC.

The chain employs TRBV4-1 and TRBJ2-7; 7 positions match TRBD1. Losses at the gene ends were 3 bases for V and 7 bases for J; bases not matched to a gene: 15. The CDR3 spans 16 residues. The germline CDR1 and CDR2 sequences are MGHRA and YSYEKL. The CDR3: CASSHQPGQTLREQYF. Here the CDR3 DNA reads TGCGCCAGCAGCCATCAACCGGGACAGACATTACGAGAGCAGTACTTC.

The rearrangement links TRBV4-1 to TRBJ2-5, with TRBD2 matching over 9 bases. The CDR3 has 16 amino acids. With V trimmed by 1 base and J by 5 bases, 8 bases remained unmatched. Germline assignment: CDR1 MGHRA and CDR2 YSYEKL. The CDR3 sequence is CASSQVRSSGVETQYF. CDR3 DNA: TGCGCCAGCAGCCAAGTCCGGTCTAGCGGGGTGGAGACCCAGTACTTC.

The gene calls are TRBV19 and TRBJ1-1; 9 positions match TRBD1. The ends lost 10 bases at V and 0 bases at J; junction bases unmatched: 18. The germline V gene has CDR1 LNHDA and CDR2 SQIVND (reference sequence). The CDR3 is made up of 18 amino acids. The chain's CDR3 is CATSQTGGKGGLNTEAFF. The CDR3 nucleotides are TGTGCCACCTCCCAAACAGGGGGCAAGGGCGGTTTGAACACTGAAGCTTTCTTT.

The rearrangement joins TRBV7-3 to TRBJ2-1; TRBD2 matches 9 bases. V lost 5 bases and J lost 9; bases outside the gene matches: 8. Germline CDR1 SGHTA, CDR2 FQGTGA. The CDR3 has 14 residues. The CDR3 DNA reads as TGTGCCAGCAGCGCCGGGACTAGCACTGGTGAGCAGTTCTTC. This codes for CASSAGTSTGEQFF.

V usage is TRBV28 and J usage is TRBJ2-1; possible D gene TRBD1, 5 bases. Germline CDR1 reads MDHEN; CDR2 reads SYDVKM. The V gene lost 5 bases and the J gene lost 2 bases, with 10 bases spanning the gap. The CDR3 runs 14 residues. The CDR3 loop is CASSGQIPYNEQFF. Here the CDR3 DNA reads TGTGCCAGCAGTGGACAAATCCCCTACAATGAGCAGTTCTTC.

This chain links TRBV3-1 (or the pseudogene TRBV3-2) with TRBJ1-2; TRBD1 aligns across 9 bases. In germline, CDR1 is LGHDT, CDR2 YNNKEL (reference sequence). V dropped 3 bases and J dropped 4; count of bases not matched to a gene: 6. The CDR3 is 15 residues long. CDR3 protein: CASSQLDRGSYGYTF. The CDR3 DNA follows: TGTGCCAGCAGCCAGTTGGACAGGGGCAGCTATGGCTACACCTTC.

The chain is built from TRBV5-1 and TRBJ1-1; 8 bases align to TRBD1. CDR3 size: 14 residues. V gave up 4 bases and J gave up 5 bases; unmatched junction bases: 7. Looked up from germline, CDR1 is SGHRS and CDR2 is YFSETQ. The CDR3 loop reads CASSRDRGVTEAFF. Here the CDR3 DNA reads TGCGCCAGCAGCCGTGACAGGGGAGTGACTGAAGCTTTCTTT.

V and J are TRBV19 and TRBJ2-5, with D possibly being TRBD1 (6 bases). The CDR3 runs to 16 residues. Trimming removed 11 bases at V and 5 bases at J, with 27 bases between. Looked up from germline, CDR1 is LNHDA and CDR2 is SQIVND (reference sequence). CDR3 region: CAPTASLRGGRETQYF. The DNA of the CDR3 is TGTGCCCCTACGGCGTCCCTCAGGGGCGGGCGGGAGACCCAGTACTTC.

This clone was found once. The V gene is TRBV5-1, the J gene TRBJ1-5; 7 bases are shared with TRBD1. The length of the CDR3 is 14 residues. The V and J ends lost 4 bases and 2 bases, in that order; junction bases with no gene match: 3. Per germline, CDR1 SGHRS and CDR2 YFSETQ. The CDR3 DNA reads as TGCGCCAGCAGCCAAACAGGGGGCAATCAGCCCCAGCATTTT. Protein: CASSQTGGNQPQHF. Complete variable domain (other parts from reference TRBV5-1 and TRBJ1-5): KAGVTQTPRYLIKTRGQQVTLSCSPISGHRSVSWYQQTPGQGLQFLFEYFSETQRNKGNFPGRFSGRQFSNSRSEMNVSTLELGDSALYLCASSQTGGNQPQHFGDGTRLSIL.

The rearrangement links TRBV4-1 to TRBJ2-7; D remains unclear. Trimming removed 0 bases at V and 6 bases at J, with 12 bases between. Germline assignment: CDR1 MGHRA and CDR2 YSYEKL. The CDR3 has 14 residues. The CDR3, as DNA: TGCGCCAGCAGCCAAGATATGCTTATGCGCGAGCAGTACTTC. It encodes CASSQDMLMREQYF.

A single count supports this clone. The chain has TRBV19 and TRBJ2-3; 7 positions agree with TRBD2. The V and J ends lost 4 bases and 3 bases, in that order; junction bases with no gene match: 7. This CDR3 comprises 15 residues. Germline values: CDR1 LNHDA, CDR2 SQIVND (reference sequence). The CDR3 spells CASSRGGTRTDTQYF. CDR3 coding DNA: TGTGCCAGTAGTAGGGGAGGGACCCGAACAGATACGCAGTATTTT. Complete variable domain (other parts from reference TRBV19 and TRBJ2-3): DGGITQSPKYLFRKEGQNVTLSCEQNLNHDAMYWYRQDPGQGLRLIYYSQIVNDFQKGDIAEGYSVSREKKESFPLTVTSAQKNPTAFYLCASSRGGTRTDTQYFGPGTRLTVL.

The chain employs TRBV5-4 and TRBJ2-7; D is possibly TRBD1 (6 bases). Trimming cost V 4 bases and J 5 bases, with 13 bases left between them. There are 13 residues in the CDR3. In germline, CDR1 is SGHNT, CDR2 YYREEE (reference sequence). CDR3 DNA: TGTGCCAGCAGCCTACAGGGAGCCCACGAGCAGTACTTC. It is translated as CASSLQGAHEQYF. Full variable domain (remainder filled in from reference TRBV5-4 and TRBJ2-7): ETGVTQSPTHLIKTRGQQVTLRCSSQSGHNTVSWYQQALGQGPQFIFQYYREEENGRGNFPPRFSGLQFPNYSSELNVNALELDDSALYLCASSLQGAHEQYFGPGTRLTVT.

This CDR3 reads CASRPRAVQETQYF. In DNA, the CDR3 is TGTGCCAGCAGGCCGAGGGCCGTCCAAGAGACCCAGTACTTC. The chain couples TRBV3-1 (or the pseudogene TRBV3-2) to TRBJ2-5, with a possible D match to TRBD2 (5 bases). Germline assignment: CDR1 LGHDT and CDR2 YNNKEL (reference sequence). The CDR3 spans 14 residues. Trimming cost V 6 bases and J 1 base, with 12 bases left between them.

V usage is TRBV4-2 and J usage is TRBJ1-6; TRBD1 matches 7 bases. The germline gives CDR1 LGHNA, CDR2 YNFKEQ. CDR3 length: 13 residues. V lost 2 bases and J lost 14; bases outside the gene matches: 6. CDR3 protein: CASSQTGARSLHF. CDR3 in DNA: TGTGCCAGCAGCCAAACAGGGGCTCGATCCCTCCACTTT.

DNA for the CDR3: TGCAGCGTTACTAGAGGTTATACGCAGTATTTT. It codes for CSVTRGYTQYF. This sequence joins TRBV29-1 and TRBJ2-3, with D possibly being TRBD2 (5 bases). The V and J ends lost 5 bases and 7 bases respectively, with 10 bases between them. The germline V gene has CDR1 SQVTM and CDR2 ANQGSEA. The length of the CDR3 is 11 residues.

Only one count was recorded for this clone. The chain is built from TRBV19 and TRBJ1-4; 8 nucleotides match TRBD1. Germline assignment: CDR1 LNHDA and CDR2 SQIVND (reference sequence). V was clipped by 5 bases and J by 5 bases; unmatched bases: 4. This CDR3 is 14 amino acids long. CDR3 coding DNA: TGTGCCAGTAGTGCCAACAGGGGGAATGAAAAACTGTTTTTT. It encodes CASSANRGNEKLFF.

The rearrangement uses TRBV12-3 or TRBV12-4 and TRBJ2-1; D is unclear. Trimming cost V 2 bases and J 4 bases, with 6 bases left between them. The CDR3 is 13 residues long. CDR3 protein: CASSLYEYNEQFF. The CDR3 DNA follows: TGTGCCAGCAGTTTATATGAGTACAATGAGCAGTTCTTC.

The chain couples TRBV19 to TRBJ2-7; 8 bases align to TRBD1. Looked up from germline, CDR1 is LNHDA and CDR2 is SQIVND (reference sequence). V lost 1 base and J lost 2; bases outside the gene matches: 4. The CDR3 sequence is 15 residues long. CDR3 DNA: TGTGCCAGTAGTATAGGGGGGACAGGACCCTACGAGCAGTACTTC. Amino acid sequence: CASSIGGTGPYEQYF.

V gene TRBV6-5 combines with J gene TRBJ2-1, with TRBD2 identical over 14 bases. CDR3 length: 14 residues. In germline, CDR1 is MNHEY, CDR2 SVGAGI. V shed 10 bases and J 12 bases; nucleotides not matched to a gene: 11. The CDR3 DNA reads TGTGCCACCCGACCGGGACTAGCGGGGGCAGGGCAGTTCTTC. Translating it yields CATRPGLAGAGQFF.

This chain joins TRBV4-1 and TRBJ2-1; 10 positions match TRBD2. The CDR3 consists of 18 residues. The V and J ends lost 4 bases and 0 bases, in that order; junction bases with no gene match: 9. Germline loops: CDR1 MGHRA, CDR2 YSYEKL. The CDR3 spells CASSPQILAGGSYNEQFF. CDR3 nucleotide sequence: TGCGCCAGCAGCCCTCAGATCTTAGCGGGGGGCTCCTACAATGAGCAGTTCTTC.

The chain uses TRBV28 and TRBJ2-7; D uncertain. Trimming stripped 2 bases from V and 6 bases from J, with 8 bases between. This CDR3 spans 12 amino acids. Germline CDR1 reads MDHEN; CDR2 reads SYDVKM. CDR3 coding DNA: TGTGCCAGCAGTTTACTAGGAACCGAGCAGTACTTC. Translation: CASSLLGTEQYF.